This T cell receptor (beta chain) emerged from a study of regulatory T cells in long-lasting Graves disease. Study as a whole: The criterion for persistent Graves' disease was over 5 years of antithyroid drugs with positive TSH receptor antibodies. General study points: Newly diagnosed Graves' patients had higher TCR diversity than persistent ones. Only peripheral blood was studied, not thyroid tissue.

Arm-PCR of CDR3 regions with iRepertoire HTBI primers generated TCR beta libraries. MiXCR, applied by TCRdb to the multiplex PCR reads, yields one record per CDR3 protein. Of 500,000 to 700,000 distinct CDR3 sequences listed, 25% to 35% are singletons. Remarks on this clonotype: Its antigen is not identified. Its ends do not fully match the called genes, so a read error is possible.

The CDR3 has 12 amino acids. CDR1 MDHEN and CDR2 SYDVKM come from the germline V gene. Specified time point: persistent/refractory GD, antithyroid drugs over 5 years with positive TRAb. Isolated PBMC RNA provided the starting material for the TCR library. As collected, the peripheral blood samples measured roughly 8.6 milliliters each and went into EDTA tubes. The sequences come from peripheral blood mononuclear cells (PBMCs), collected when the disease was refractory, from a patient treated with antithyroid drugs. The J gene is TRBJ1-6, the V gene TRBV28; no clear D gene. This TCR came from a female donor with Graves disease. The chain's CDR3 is CASSLVTSPPHF. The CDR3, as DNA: TGTGCCAGCAGTTTGGTCACGTCACCCCCCCACTTT.